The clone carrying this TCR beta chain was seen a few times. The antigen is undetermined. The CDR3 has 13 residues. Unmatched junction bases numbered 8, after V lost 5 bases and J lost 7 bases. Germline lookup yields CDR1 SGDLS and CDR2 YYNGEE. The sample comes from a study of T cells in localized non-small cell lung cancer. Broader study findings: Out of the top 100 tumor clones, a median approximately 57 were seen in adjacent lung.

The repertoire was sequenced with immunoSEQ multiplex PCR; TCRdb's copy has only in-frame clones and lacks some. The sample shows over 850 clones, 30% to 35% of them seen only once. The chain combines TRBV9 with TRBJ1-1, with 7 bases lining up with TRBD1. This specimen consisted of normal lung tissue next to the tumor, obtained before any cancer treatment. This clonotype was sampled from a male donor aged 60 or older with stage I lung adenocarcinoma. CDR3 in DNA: TGTGCCAGCAGGCGCCCCCGGGACAGTGAAGCTTTCTTT. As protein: CASRRPRDSEAFF.